These 5 T cell receptor beta chains came from one sample sequenced in a study of ipilimumab plus nivolumab after autologous stem cell transplantation. Libraries were prepared by immunoSEQ multiplex PCR; TCRdb keeps only in-frame clonotypes and omits some of them. The sample yields about 13,000 clones, around four fifths seen once. The starting material was PBMCs, obtained in a trial of ipilimumab plus nivolumab as post-transplant consolidation. Receptors originate from a male donor with diffuse large B-cell lymphoma.

The chain is built from TRBV5-1 and TRBJ1-2, with 7 bases fitting TRBD1. CDR1 is SGHRS, CDR2 YFSETQ, per germline. V trimming: 4 bases; J trimming: 0 bases; junction bases outside the gene matches: 12. This CDR3 spans 17 amino acids. CDR3 DNA: TGCGCCAGCAGCCCCCGGTCGGACAGGTCGACTAACTATGGCTACACCTTC. This gives the protein CASSPRSDRSTNYGYTF.

This rearrangement joins TRBV5-1 to TRBJ2-7; perhaps TRBD1 as D (6 bases). The germline gives CDR1 SGHRS, CDR2 YFSETQ. V lost 4 bases and J lost 2, with 19 bases in between. This CDR3 region has 16 residues. Here the CDR3 DNA reads TGCGCCAGCAGCCTCGACCGGGACACAACTACCTACGAGCAGTACTTC. This sequence encodes CASSLDRDTTTYEQYF. Using reference TRBV5-1 and TRBJ2-7 for the parts outside the CDR3, the full variable domain is KAGVTQTPRYLIKTRGQQVTLSCSPISGHRSVSWYQQTPGQGLQFLFEYFSETQRNKGNFPGRFSGRQFSNSRSEMNVSTLELGDSALYLCASSLDRDTTTYEQYFGPGTRLTVT.

The chain links TRBV30 to TRBJ1-5; tentative D call: TRBD1 (5 bases). V was clipped by 5 bases and J by 5 bases, with 7 bases between them. The CDR3 consists of 11 residues. Germline V gene lookup returns CDR1 GTSNPN and CDR2 SVGIG (reference sequence). The CDR3 DNA is TGTGCCTGGGGGGGGGATCAGCCCCAGCATTTT. Its protein is CAWGGDQPQHF. Variable domain in full (rest from reference TRBV30 and TRBJ1-5): SQTIHQWPATLVQPVGSPLSLECTVEGTSNPNLYWYRQAAGRGLQLLFYSVGIGQISSEVPQNLSASRPQDRQFILSSKKLLLSDSGFYLCAWGGDQPQHFGDGTRLSIL.

The rearrangement uses TRBV6-5 and TRBJ2-7; D may be TRBD1 or TRBD2 (5 bases each). The CDR3 is 14 residues long. Germline V gene data show CDR1 as MNHEY and CDR2 as SVGAGI. The germline V and J ends were trimmed by 2 bases and 5 bases, with 13 bases remaining between them. The CDR3 nucleotides are TGTGCCAGCAGTTACGGGGGTGGTAAGGACGAGCAGTACTTC. It is translated as CASSYGGGKDEQYF.

CDR3 in amino acids: CASTRLALGFSGGGQTQYF. The CDR3 DNA follows: TGCGCCAGCACCCGACTGGCCCTAGGGTTTAGCGGGGGCGGGCAGACCCAGTACTTC. The genes are TRBV10-1 and TRBJ2-5; 9 nucleotides agree with TRBD2. The germline V gene has CDR1 WNHNN and CDR2 SYGVQD (reference sequence). V shed 7 bases and J 6 bases; nucleotides not matched to a gene: 24. The CDR3 consists of 19 residues.